This T cell receptor (beta chain) came from a study of cytomegalovirus exposure and HLA in healthy donors. This PCR relied on a set of 60 Vbeta primers and 13 Jbeta primers. Profiled with immunoSEQ multiplex PCR; TCRdb holds only in-frame clones, not every one. The sample has approximately 150,000 clones; around 80% are singletons. CDR3 length equals 17 residues. V dropped 0 bases and J dropped 6; count of bases not matched to a gene: 8. CDR1 MGHDK and CDR2 SYGVNS come from the germline V gene. V gene TRBV25-1 combines with J gene TRBJ2-4; 10 nucleotides agree with TRBD2. This sequence was found in a man aged 25-45 years in good health and CMV-seropositive. The sample consisted of PBMCs. The CDR3: CASSEYLPGLAVNIQYF. Here the CDR3 DNA reads TGTGCCAGCAGTGAATATCTCCCTGGACTAGCGGTAAACATTCAGTACTTC.